This T cell receptor (beta chain) was documented in a study of PD-1 blockade in mismatch repair-deficient tumors. TCRs were sequenced from a few patients responding to pembrolizumab. Using immunoSEQ multiplex PCR, the repertoire was profiled, and TCRdb retains in-frame clones only, with some absent. Of approximately 37,000 clones in the sample, more than 75% were seen once. This clone was seen just once. Trimming removed 0 bases from V and 1 base from J, with 11 bases in between. Germline CDR1 SGHAT, CDR2 FQNNGV. The length of the CDR3 is 16 residues. This receptor was taken from an adult with mismatch repair-deficient cancer. Sequences were derived from peripheral blood, sampled approximately 80 weeks after starting pembrolizumab. V is TRBV11-2 and J is TRBJ2-3; tentatively, D is TRBD2 (5 bases). This chain's CDR3 is CASSLDLGAGTDTQYF. For the CDR3, the DNA is TGTGCCAGCAGCTTAGATCTTGGAGCGGGCACAGATACGCAGTATTTT.